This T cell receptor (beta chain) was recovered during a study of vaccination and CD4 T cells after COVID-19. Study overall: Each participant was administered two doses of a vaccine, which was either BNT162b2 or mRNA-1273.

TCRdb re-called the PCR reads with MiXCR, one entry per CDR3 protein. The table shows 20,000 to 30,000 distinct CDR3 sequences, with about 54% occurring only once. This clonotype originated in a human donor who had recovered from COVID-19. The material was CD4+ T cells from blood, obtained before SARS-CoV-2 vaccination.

The DNA for the CDR3 is TGCAGTGCCATCTACGGAAATAAGGATACGCAGTATTTT. Residues: CSAIYGNKDTQYF. The V gene is TRBV20-1, the J gene TRBJ2-3; no firm D call. There are 13 residues in the CDR3. Trimming removed 6 bases at V and 6 bases at J, with 16 bases between. Germline CDR1 reads DFQATT; CDR2 reads SNEGSKA (reference sequence).